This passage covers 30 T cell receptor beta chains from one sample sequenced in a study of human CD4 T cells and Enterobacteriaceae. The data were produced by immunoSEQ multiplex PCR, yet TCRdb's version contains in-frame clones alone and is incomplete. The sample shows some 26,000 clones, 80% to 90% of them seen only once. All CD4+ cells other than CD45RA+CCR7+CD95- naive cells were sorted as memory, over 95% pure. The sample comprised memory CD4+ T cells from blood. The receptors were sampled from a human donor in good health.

CDR3 in amino acids: CASSLARHTIYF. CDR3 DNA sequence: TGTGCCAGCAGCTTGGCCCGGCACACCATATATTTT. The rearrangement joins TRBV7-2 to TRBJ1-3; D not certain. Germline assignment: CDR1 SGHTA and CDR2 FQGNSA. Trimming removed 3 bases at V and 8 bases at J, with 8 bases between. The CDR3 runs to 12 residues.

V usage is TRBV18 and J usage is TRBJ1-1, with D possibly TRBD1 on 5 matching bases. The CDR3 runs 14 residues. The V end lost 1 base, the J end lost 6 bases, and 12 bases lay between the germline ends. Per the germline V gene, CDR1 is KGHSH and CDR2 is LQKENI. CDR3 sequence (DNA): TGTGCCAGCTCACCACTAAGGGGCGCGGCTGAAGCTTTCTTT. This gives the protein CASSPLRGAAEAFF.

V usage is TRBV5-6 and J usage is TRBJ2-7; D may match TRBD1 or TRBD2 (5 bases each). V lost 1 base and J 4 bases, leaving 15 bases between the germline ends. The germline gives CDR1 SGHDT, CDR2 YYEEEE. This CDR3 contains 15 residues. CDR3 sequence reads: CASSLPGRGGYEQYF. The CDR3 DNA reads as TGTGCCAGCAGCTTGCCGGGCCGGGGCGGGTACGAGCAGTACTTC.

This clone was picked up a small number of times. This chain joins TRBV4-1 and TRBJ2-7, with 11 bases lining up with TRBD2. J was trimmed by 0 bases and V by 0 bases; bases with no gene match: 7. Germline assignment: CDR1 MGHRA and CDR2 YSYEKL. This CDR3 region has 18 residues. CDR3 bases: TGCGCCAGCAGCCAAGATTTGACTAGCGGGACTACCTCCTACGAGCAGTACTTC. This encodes CASSQDLTSGTTSYEQYF.

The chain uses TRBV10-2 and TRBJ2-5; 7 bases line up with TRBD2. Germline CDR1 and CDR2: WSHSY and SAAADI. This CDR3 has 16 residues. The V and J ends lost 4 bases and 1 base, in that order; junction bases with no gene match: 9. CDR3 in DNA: TGCGCCAGCAGTGTGGGGGGGATCGGGGGCCAAGAGACCCAGTACTTC. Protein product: CASSVGGIGGQETQYF.

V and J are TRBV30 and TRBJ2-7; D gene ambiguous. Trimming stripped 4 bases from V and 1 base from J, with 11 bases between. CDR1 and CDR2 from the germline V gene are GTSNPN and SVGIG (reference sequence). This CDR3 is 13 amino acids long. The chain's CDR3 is CAWTFRLSYEQYF. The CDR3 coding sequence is TGTGCCTGGACTTTCCGGTTGTCCTACGAGCAGTACTTC.

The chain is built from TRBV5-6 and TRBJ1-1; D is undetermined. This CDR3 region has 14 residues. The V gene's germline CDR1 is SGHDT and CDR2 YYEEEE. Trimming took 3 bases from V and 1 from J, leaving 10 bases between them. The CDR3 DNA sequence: TGTGCCAGCAGCTGGCCTGGAGCGAACACTGAAGCTTTCTTT. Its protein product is CASSWPGANTEAFF.

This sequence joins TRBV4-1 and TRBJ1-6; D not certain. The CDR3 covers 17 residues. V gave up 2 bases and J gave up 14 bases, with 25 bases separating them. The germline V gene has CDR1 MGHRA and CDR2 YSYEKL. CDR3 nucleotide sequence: TGCGCCAGCAGCCAAATGCCTCAAGAGGTCGTCCGTGGGTCCCTCCACTTT. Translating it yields CASSQMPQEVVRGSLHF.

The CDR3 region has the DNA TGTGCCAGCAAACAGGGGTCACTAGGCACAGATACGCAGTATTTT. It translates to CASKQGSLGTDTQYF. The chain joins TRBV6-5 to TRBJ2-3; 7 nucleotides line up with TRBD1. The germline V gene encodes CDR1 MNHEY and CDR2 SVGAGI. V trimming: 7 bases; J trimming: 1 base; junction bases outside the gene matches: 8. CDR3 length: 15 amino acids.

The CDR3 loop is CASSPGTSRPGELFF. As DNA, the CDR3 is TGTGCCAGCAGCCCAGGGACTAGCAGGCCCGGGGAGCTGTTTTTT. The chain employs TRBV11-3 and TRBJ2-2; 9 bases fit TRBD2. The germline CDR1 and CDR2 sequences are SGHNT and YENEEA. The junction had 7 bases not matched to a gene; V was cut back by 5 bases and J by 6 bases. This CDR3 has 15 amino acids.

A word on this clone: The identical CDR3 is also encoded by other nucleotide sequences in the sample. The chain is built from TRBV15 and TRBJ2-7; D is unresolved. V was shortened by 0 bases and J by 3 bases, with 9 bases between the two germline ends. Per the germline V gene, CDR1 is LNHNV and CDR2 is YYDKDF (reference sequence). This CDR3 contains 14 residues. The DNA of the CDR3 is TGTGCCACCAGCAGAGAGGGTGGCGGCTACGAGCAGTACTTC. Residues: CATSREGGGYEQYF.

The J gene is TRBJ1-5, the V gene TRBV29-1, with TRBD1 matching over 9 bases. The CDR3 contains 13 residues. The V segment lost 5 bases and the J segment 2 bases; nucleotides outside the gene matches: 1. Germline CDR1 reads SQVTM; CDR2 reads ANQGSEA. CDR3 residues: CSVRTGGNQPQHF. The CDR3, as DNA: TGCAGCGTTAGGACAGGGGGCAATCAGCCCCAGCATTTT.

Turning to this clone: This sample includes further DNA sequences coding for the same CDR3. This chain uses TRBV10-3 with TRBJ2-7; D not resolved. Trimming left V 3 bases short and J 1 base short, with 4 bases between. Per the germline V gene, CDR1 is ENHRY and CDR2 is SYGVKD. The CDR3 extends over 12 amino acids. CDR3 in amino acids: CAISERSYEQYF. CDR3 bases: TGTGCCATCAGTGAAAGATCCTACGAGCAGTACTTC.

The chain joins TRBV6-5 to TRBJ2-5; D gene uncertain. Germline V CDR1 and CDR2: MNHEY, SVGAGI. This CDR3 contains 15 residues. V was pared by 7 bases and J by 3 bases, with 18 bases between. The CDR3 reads CASTRLGPTKETQYF. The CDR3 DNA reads TGTGCCAGCACCCGACTCGGGCCGACCAAAGAGACCCAGTACTTC.

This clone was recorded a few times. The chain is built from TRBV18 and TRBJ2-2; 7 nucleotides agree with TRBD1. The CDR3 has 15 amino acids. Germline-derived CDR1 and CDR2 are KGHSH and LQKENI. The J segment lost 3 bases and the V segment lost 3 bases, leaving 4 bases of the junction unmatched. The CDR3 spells CASSPGDRYTGELFF. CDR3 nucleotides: TGTGCCAGCTCACCGGGGGACAGATACACCGGGGAGCTGTTTTTT.

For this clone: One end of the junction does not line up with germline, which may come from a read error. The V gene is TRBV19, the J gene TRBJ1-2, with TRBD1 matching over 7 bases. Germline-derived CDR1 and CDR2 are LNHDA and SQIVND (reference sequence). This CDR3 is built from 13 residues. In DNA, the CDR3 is TGTGCCAGTAGTGCTAACCGTGGACAGGCTCTACTCTTC. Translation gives CASSANRGQALLF. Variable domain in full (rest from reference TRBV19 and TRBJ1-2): DGGITQSPKYLFRKEGQNVTLSCEQNLNHDAMYWYRQDPGQGLRLIYYSQIVNDFQKGDIAEGYSVSREKKESFPLTVTSAQKNPTAFYLCASSANRGQALLFGSGTRLTVV.

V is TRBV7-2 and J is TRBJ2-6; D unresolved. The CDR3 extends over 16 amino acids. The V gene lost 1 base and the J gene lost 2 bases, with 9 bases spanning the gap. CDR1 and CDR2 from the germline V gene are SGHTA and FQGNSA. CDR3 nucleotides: TGTGCCAGCAGCTTAGGTCTTGGGGCTGGGGCCAACGTCCTGACTTTC. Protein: CASSLGLGAGANVLTF.

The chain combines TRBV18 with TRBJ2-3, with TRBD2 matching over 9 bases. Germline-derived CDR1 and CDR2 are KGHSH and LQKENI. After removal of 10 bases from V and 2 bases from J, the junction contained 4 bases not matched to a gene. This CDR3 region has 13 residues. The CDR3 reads CATSGGTTDTQYF. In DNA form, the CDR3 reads TGTGCCACCAGCGGGGGGACCACAGATACGCAGTATTTT.

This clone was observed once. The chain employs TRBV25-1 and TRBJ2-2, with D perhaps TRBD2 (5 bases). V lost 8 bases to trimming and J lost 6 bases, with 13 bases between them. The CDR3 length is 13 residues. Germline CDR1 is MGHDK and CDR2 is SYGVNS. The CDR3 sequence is CASQPGKPGELFF. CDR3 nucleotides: TGTGCCAGCCAGCCGGGGAAACCCGGGGAGCTGTTTTTT.

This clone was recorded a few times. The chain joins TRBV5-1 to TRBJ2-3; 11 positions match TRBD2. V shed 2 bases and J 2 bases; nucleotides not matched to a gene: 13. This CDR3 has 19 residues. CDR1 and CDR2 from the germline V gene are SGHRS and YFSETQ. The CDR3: CASSFGGTSGAPTTDTQYF. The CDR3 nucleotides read TGCGCCAGCAGCTTCGGGGGGACTAGCGGAGCCCCTACCACAGATACGCAGTATTTT.

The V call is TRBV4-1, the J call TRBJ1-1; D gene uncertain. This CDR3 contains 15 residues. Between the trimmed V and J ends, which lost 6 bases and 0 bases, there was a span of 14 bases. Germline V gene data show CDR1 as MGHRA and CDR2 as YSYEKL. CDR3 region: CASSQPGRMNTEAFF. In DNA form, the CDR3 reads TGCGCCAGCAGTCAACCCGGACGGATGAACACTGAAGCTTTCTTT.

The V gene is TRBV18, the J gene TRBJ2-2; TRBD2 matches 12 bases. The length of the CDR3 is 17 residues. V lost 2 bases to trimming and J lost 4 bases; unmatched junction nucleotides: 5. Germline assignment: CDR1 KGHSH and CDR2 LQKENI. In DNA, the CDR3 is TGTGCCAGCTCACCAGACAGACTAGCGGGGGCCACCGGGGAGCTGTTTTTT. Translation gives CASSPDRLAGATGELFF.

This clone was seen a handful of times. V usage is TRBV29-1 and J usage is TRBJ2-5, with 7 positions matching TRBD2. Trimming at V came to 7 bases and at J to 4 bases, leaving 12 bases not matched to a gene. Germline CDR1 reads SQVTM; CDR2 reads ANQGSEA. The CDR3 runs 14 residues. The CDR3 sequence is CSAVRGSRSETQYF. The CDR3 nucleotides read TGCAGCGCCGTCCGCGGGAGTCGGTCAGAGACCCAGTACTTC. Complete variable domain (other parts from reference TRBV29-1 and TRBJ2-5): SAVISQKPSRDICQRGTSLTIQCQVDSQVTMMFWYRQQPGQSLTLIATANQGSEATYESGFVIDKFPISRPNLTFSTLTVSNMSPEDSSIYLCSAVRGSRSETQYFGPGTRLLVL.

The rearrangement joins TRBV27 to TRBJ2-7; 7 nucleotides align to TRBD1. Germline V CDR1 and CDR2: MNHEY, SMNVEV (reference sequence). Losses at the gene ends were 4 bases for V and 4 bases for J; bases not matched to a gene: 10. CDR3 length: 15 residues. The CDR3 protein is CASSSTTGKRYEQYF. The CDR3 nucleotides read TGTGCCAGCAGTTCTACGACAGGGAAGCGATACGAGCAGTACTTC.

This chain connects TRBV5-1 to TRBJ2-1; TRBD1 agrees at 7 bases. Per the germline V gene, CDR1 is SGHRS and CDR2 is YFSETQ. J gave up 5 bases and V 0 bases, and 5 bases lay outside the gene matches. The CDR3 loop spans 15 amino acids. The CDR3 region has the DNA TGCGCCAGCAGCTTGGGAGACAGGGTGAACAATGAGCAGTTCTTC. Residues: CASSLGDRVNNEQFF.

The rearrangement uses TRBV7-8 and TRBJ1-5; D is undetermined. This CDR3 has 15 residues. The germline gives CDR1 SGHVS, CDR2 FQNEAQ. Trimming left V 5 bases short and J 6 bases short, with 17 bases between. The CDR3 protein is CASSPDPSVGQPQHF. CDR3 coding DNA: TGTGCCAGCAGCCCGGACCCCTCAGTAGGTCAGCCCCAGCATTTT.

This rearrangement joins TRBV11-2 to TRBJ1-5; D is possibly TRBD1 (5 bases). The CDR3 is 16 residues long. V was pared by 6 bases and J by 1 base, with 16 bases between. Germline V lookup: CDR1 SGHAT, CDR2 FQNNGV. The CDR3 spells CASSSGGGGSNQPQHF. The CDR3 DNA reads TGTGCCAGCAGTTCCGGTGGGGGAGGCAGCAATCAGCCCCAGCATTTT.

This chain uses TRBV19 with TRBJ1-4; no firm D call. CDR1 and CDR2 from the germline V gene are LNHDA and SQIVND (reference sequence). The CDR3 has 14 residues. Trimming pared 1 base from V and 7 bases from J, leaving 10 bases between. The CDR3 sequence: CASSIGSSGEKLFF. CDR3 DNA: TGTGCCAGTAGTATAGGGTCCTCGGGTGAAAAACTGTTTTTT.

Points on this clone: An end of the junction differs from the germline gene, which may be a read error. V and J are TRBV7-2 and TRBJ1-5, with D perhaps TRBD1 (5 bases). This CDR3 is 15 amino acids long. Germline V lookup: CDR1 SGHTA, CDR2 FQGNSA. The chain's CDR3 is CASSTWDASSQPQHF. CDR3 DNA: TGTGCCAGCAGCACATGGGACGCGAGCAGTCAGCCCCAGCATTTT.

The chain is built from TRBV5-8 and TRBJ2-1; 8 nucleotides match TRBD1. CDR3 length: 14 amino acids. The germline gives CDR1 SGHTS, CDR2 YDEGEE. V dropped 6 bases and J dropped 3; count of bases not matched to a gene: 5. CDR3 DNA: TGTGCCAGCAACCGACAGGGGTACTACAATGAGCAGTTCTTC. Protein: CASNRQGYYNEQFF.